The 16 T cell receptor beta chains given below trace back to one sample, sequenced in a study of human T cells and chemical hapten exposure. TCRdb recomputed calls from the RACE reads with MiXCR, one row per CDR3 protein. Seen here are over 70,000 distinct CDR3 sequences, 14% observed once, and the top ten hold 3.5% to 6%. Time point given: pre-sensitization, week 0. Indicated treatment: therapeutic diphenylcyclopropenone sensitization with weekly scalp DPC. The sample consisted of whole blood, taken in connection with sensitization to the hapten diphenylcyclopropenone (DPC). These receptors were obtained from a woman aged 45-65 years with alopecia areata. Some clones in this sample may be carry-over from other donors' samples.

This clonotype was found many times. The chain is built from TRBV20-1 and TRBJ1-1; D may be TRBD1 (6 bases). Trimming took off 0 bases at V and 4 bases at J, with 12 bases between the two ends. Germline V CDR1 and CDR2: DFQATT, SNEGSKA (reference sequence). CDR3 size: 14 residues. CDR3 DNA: TGCAGTGCTAGAGATCAAGTCAGGGGCACTGAAGCTTTCTTT. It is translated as CSARDQVRGTEAFF.

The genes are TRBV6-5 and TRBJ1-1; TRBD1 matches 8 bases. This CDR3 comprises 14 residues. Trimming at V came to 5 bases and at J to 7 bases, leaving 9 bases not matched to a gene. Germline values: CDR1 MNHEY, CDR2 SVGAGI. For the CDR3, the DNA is TGTGCCAGCAGTAACGCCGGGACAGGACTTGAAGCTTTCTTT. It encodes CASSNAGTGLEAFF.

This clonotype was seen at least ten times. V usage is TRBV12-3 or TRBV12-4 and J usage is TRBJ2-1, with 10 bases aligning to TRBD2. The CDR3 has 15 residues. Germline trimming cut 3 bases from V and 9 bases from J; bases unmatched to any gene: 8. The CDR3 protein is CASSFPGLASREQFF. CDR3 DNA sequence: TGTGCCAGCAGTTTTCCGGGACTAGCGTCGCGTGAGCAGTTCTTC.

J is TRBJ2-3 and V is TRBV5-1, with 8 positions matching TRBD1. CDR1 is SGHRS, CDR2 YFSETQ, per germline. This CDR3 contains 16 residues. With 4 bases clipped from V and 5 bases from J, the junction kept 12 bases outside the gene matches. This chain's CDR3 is CASSQNPGGIKDTQYF. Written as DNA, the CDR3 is TGCGCCAGCAGCCAAAACCCAGGGGGCATAAAAGATACGCAGTATTTT.

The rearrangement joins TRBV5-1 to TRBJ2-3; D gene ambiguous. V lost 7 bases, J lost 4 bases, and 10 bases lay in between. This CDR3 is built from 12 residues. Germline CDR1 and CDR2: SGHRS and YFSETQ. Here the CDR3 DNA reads TGCGCCAGCCGCACGAATGCAGATACGCAGTATTTT. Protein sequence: CASRTNADTQYF. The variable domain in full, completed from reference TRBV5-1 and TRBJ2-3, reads KAGVTQTPRYLIKTRGQQVTLSCSPISGHRSVSWYQQTPGQGLQFLFEYFSETQRNKGNFPGRFSGRQFSNSRSEMNVSTLELGDSALYLCASRTNADTQYFGPGTRLTVL.

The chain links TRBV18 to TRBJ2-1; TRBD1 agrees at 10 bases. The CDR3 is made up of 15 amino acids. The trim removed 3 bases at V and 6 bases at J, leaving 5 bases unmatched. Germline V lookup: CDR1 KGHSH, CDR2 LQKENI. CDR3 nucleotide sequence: TGTGCCAGCTCACCGGGACAGGGGACGGGCAATGAGCAGTTCTTC. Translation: CASSPGQGTGNEQFF.

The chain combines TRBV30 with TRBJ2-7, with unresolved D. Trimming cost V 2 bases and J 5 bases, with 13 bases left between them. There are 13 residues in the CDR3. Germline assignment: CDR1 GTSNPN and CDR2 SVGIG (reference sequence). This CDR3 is CAWSISLGDEQYF. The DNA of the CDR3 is TGTGCCTGGAGTATATCACTGGGTGACGAGCAGTACTTC.

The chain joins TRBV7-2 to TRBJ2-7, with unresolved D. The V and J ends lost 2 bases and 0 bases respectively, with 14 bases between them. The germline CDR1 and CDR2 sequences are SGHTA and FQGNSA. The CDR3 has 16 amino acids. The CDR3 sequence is CASSLSVGQSSYEQYF. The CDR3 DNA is TGTGCCAGCAGCTTAAGCGTCGGGCAGAGCTCCTACGAGCAGTACTTC.

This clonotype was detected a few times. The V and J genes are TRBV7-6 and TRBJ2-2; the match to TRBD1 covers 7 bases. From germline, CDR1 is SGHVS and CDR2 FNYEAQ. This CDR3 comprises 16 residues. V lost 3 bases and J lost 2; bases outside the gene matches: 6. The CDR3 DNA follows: TGTGCCAGCAGCTTGGAAGGGGGCGCCAACACCGGGGAGCTGTTTTTT. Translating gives CASSLEGGANTGELFF.

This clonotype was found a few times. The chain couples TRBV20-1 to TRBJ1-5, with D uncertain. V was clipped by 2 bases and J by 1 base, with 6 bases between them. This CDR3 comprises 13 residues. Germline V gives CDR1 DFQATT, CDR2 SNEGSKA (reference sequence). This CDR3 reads CSARMPSNQPQHF. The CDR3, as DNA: TGCAGTGCTAGAATGCCGAGCAATCAGCCCCAGCATTTT.

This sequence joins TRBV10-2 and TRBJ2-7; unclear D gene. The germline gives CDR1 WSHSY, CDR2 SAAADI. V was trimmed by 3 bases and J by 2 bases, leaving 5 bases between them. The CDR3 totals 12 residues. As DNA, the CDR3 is TGCGCCAGCAGTGACAATGCCTACGAGCAGTACTTC. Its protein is CASSDNAYEQYF.

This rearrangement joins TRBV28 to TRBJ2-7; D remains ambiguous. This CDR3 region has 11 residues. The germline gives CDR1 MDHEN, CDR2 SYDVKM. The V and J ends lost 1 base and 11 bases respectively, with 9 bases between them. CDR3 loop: CASSLSGREYF. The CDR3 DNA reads TGTGCCAGCAGTTTATCCGGCCGGGAGTACTTC.

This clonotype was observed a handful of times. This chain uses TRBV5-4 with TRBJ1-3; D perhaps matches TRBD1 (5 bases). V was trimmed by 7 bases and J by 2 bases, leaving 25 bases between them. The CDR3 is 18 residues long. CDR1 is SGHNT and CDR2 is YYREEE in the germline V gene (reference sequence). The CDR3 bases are TGTGCCAGCGACGCTCCGGGGGAGGGAAGGAGCACTGGAAACACCATATATTTT. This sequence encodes CASDAPGEGRSTGNTIYF.

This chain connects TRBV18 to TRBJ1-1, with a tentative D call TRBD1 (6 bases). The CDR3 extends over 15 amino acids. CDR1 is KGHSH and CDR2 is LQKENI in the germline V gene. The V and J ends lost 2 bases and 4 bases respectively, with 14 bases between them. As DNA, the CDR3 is TGTGCCAGCTCACCAAACTTACAGGGTGGCACTGAAGCTTTCTTT. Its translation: CASSPNLQGGTEAFF.

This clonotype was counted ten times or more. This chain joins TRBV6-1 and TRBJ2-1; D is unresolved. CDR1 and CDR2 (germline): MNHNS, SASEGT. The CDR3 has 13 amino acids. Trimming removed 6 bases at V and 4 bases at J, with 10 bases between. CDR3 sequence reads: CASRSNPYNEQFF. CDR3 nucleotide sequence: TGTGCCAGCAGATCTAACCCATACAATGAGCAGTTCTTC.

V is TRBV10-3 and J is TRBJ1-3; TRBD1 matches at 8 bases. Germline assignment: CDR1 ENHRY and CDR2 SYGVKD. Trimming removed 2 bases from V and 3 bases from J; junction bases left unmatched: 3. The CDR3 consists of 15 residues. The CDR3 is CAISEGTGLGNTIYF. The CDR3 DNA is TGTGCCATCAGTGAGGGGACAGGCCTTGGAAACACCATATATTTT.